These T cell receptor beta chains were read from a single sample in a study of cytomegalovirus exposure and HLA in healthy donors. TCRdb's copy holds only in-frame clones and misses some; the assay was immunoSEQ multiplex PCR. The profile covers 120,000 or so clones, with roughly 89% appearing a single time and approximately 1.9% taken by the ten largest. The sequenced material came from PBMCs. These receptors came from a woman aged 18-29 years in good health and CMV-seronegative. CDR3s include the opening cysteine and the closing phenylalanine or tryptophan. The D gene is left open where the match is weak. Size values are once, few and many counts, or a class for expanded clones, and some rows have none.

cdr3_nt cdr3_aa d_call j_call v_call clone_size
TGCAGCGTTGAAGGGGGACTAGCGGGGAATACCTACGAGCAGTACTTC CSVEGGLAGNTYEQYF TRBD2 TRBJ2-7 TRBV29-1 -
TGTGCCAGCAGTCCACCTCTGAGTAATGAGCAGTTCTTC CASSPPLSNEQFF - TRBJ2-1 TRBV27 -
TGTGCCAGCAGTGAAACCCCTCGCGGGGCCGGGAGCAATCAGCCCCAGCATTTT CASSETPRGAGSNQPQHF - TRBJ1-5 TRBV2 once
TGTGCCAGCAGCGACTTGGGGGCCCACTATGGCTACACCTTC CASSDLGAHYGYTF - TRBJ1-2 TRBV2 few
TGTGCCAGCAGCGTAGACCCCCGAGGAGGCTACACCTTC CASSVDPRGGYTF - TRBJ1-2 TRBV9 -
TGTGCCAGCAGTGAAGGGCCCAGCGGGGAATCCTACGAGCAGTACTTC CASSEGPSGESYEQYF TRBD2 TRBJ2-7 TRBV6-4 -
TGTGCCAGCAGCTTAGTCTTAGCGGGGGGGAGGGAGCAGTTCTTC CASSLVLAGGREQFF TRBD2 TRBJ2-1 TRBV7-2 -
TGCGCCAGCAGCTCCGCGGGAGACCCCTACAATGAGCAGTTCTTC CASSSAGDPYNEQFF TRBD2 TRBJ2-1 TRBV5-1 -
TGTGCCACCAAGACAGGGGTTAACTATGGCTACACCTTC CATKTGVNYGYTF TRBD1 TRBJ1-2 TRBV6-5 few
TGCGCCAGCAGCTTGCAGAGACAGGGTTACGGCACTGAAGCTTTCTTT CASSLQRQGYGTEAFF TRBD1 TRBJ1-1 TRBV5-1 -
TGTGCCAGCAGCGTCCTCACCGGGAGCTCCTACAATGAGCAGTTCTTC CASSVLTGSSYNEQFF - TRBJ2-1 TRBV9 -
TGTGCCGGGGGCAGGGGAGGGGCCAACGTCCTGACTTTC CAGGRGGANVLTF - TRBJ2-6 TRBV7-2 -
TGCAGCGGTAGGGGCGAAGCTAATGAAAAACTGTTTTTT CSGRGEANEKLFF - TRBJ1-4 TRBV29-1 few
TGTGCCAGCAGTCCCGCCCGGCCAGTCGGGAAAAGGACTGAAGCTTTCTTT CASSPARPVGKRTEAFF - TRBJ1-1 TRBV7-8 -
TGCGCCAGCAGCCAAGATGGGCAGGGAAACACTGAAGCTTTCTTT CASSQDGQGNTEAFF - TRBJ1-1 TRBV4-1 -
TGTGCCACCAGCGCCCACCGGGACAGAGACACTGAAGCTTTCTTT CATSAHRDRDTEAFF TRBD1 TRBJ1-1 TRBV15 once
TGTGCCAGCAGCTGGGGGGGCCATGGTGAGCAGTACTTC CASSWGGHGEQYF - TRBJ2-7 TRBV11-3 -
TGTGCCATCAGTGACGCGGCGGGAGCTTTCTTT CAISDAAGAFF - TRBJ1-1 TRBV10-3 -
TGTGCCTGGAGTTCCTGGACAGGGGAAAATTGGGTCCGCAAAAACATTCAGTACTTC CAWSSWTGENWVRKNIQYF TRBD1 TRBJ2-4 TRBV30 -
TGTGCCAGTAGTATATGGGCCCCCGGGACAGGGGACACAGATACGCAGTATTTT CASSIWAPGTGDTDTQYF TRBD1 TRBJ2-3 TRBV19 -
TGTGCCAGCAGCCTCGGATCGGGACAGGGATCAGAGACCCAGTACTTC CASSLGSGQGSETQYF TRBD1 TRBJ2-5 TRBV4-2 -
TGCGCCAGCAGCGTTAACAGGGGGATGAACACTGAAGCTTTCTTT CASSVNRGMNTEAFF TRBD1 TRBJ1-1 TRBV5-1 -
TGTGCCAGCAGATTGACAGTTAACACTGAAGCTTTCTTT CASRLTVNTEAFF - TRBJ1-1 TRBV6-1 -
TGTGCCAGCAGGGAGACAGGGTCGTTCGGCTACACCTTC CASRETGSFGYTF TRBD1 TRBJ1-2 TRBV6-1 -
TGTGCCAGCAGCCTGGGAGGGAGTGGGAGCTCCTACAATGAGCAGTTCTTC CASSLGGSGSSYNEQFF TRBD2 TRBJ2-1 TRBV5-4 -
TGTGCCAGCAGCCAAGTGGGACTAGCGGACTTCACAGATACGCAGTATTTT CASSQVGLADFTDTQYF TRBD2 TRBJ2-3 TRBV14 -
TGCGCCAGCAGTGGGACTAGCGGGATCTACGAGCAGTACTTC CASSGTSGIYEQYF TRBD2 TRBJ2-7 TRBV10-1 -
TGTGCCAGCACCGAAGGCAGGTTTGCGACGGTTGGAAACACCATATATTTT CASTEGRFATVGNTIYF - TRBJ1-3 TRBV11-1 -
TGTGCCAGCAGCTGGGGGGGAGGAGGCACTGAAGCTTTCTTT CASSWGGGGTEAFF - TRBJ1-1 TRBV11-2 -
TGTGCCAGCAGCCCTTACAGCGGGGGGGCCTATGAGCAGTTCTTC CASSPYSGGAYEQFF TRBD2 TRBJ2-1 TRBV27 -
TGCGCCAGCAGTGGACTAGGAGTTCTCACAGATACGCAGTATTTT CASSGLGVLTDTQYF - TRBJ2-3 TRBV10-2 -
TGCGCCAGCAGTGAGCGACAGGGGAAAGGAGATACGCAGTATTTT CASSERQGKGDTQYF TRBD1 TRBJ2-3 TRBV10-1 once
TGTGCCAGTAATTCTCAGGGGGAAGTCCAGCCCCAGCATTTT CASNSQGEVQPQHF TRBD1 TRBJ1-5 TRBV19 -
TGCGCCAGCAGCCAAGATGGCAGGGGGAACACTGAAGCTTTCTTT CASSQDGRGNTEAFF - TRBJ1-1 TRBV4-3 -
TGTGCCAGCAGTGACTCCCCTAGCGGAGGCACAGATACGCAGTATTTT CASSDSPSGGTDTQYF TRBD2 TRBJ2-3 TRBV6-4 -
TGTGCCAGCAGTTTATCCACAGTAACCGCCTACGAGCAGTACTTC CASSLSTVTAYEQYF - TRBJ2-7 TRBV27 -
TGTGCCAGCAGGCGGACAGTGGATACGAGGTCCCAGTACTTC CASRRTVDTRSQYF - TRBJ2-5 TRBV6-1 -
TGTGCCAGCAGCCTCTACTATGGAAACACCATATATTTT CASSLYYGNTIYF - TRBJ1-3 TRBV6-5 -
TGTGCCAGCAGCGTAGCTCCAGGGCCTGAAGCTTTCTTT CASSVAPGPEAFF - TRBJ1-1 TRBV9 -
TGTGCCTGGAGGATAGGCGGTACCTACGAGCAGTACTTC CAWRIGGTYEQYF - TRBJ2-7 TRBV30 -
TGTGCCAGCAGCCACAGGACGGACTCCTACGAGCAGTACTTC CASSHRTDSYEQYF - TRBJ2-7 TRBV7-9 -
TGTGCCAGCAGCTTAGGTCGGGTATCAGGAAACACCATATATTTT CASSLGRVSGNTIYF - TRBJ1-3 TRBV13 -